Listed here is a single T cell receptor (beta chain). The CDR3 is 13 residues long. With 7 bases removed from V and 5 bases from J, the gap between germline ends came to 14 bases. The data belong to a study of blood T cell repertoires in COVID-19. Clones were sequenced by immunoSEQ multiplex PCR, and TCRdb holds only the in-frame ones, with some missing. The sample consists of hundreds of thousands of clones, 90% of them appearing once. Material for sequencing was PBMCs or T cells enriched from blood (not recorded which). This rearrangement joins TRBV12-3 or TRBV12-4 to TRBJ1-1, with a tentative D call TRBD1 (6 bases). This TCR came from a woman under 30 with acute COVID-19. The CDR3 region has the DNA TGTGCCAGCACTTTGCAGGGGCCTACTGAAGCTTTCTTT. Translating it yields CASTLQGPTEAFF.